The 18 T cell receptor beta chains below all came from one sample that was sequenced in a study of OX40 agonist ivuxolimab in advanced cancers. The method was immunoSEQ multiplex PCR; TCRdb's version includes in-frame clones alone and lacks a portion of them. The sample has 100,000 or so clones; about nine tenths are singletons. The source material was CD4+ or CD8+ T cells sorted from blood, sampled in a trial of the OX40 agonist ivuxolimab. These receptors came from an adult with an advanced solid tumor such as melanoma, head and neck, liver or kidney cancer.

The V and J genes are TRBV9 and TRBJ2-5; a weak D match, TRBD2 (6 bases). This CDR3 has 14 residues. Per germline, CDR1 SGDLS and CDR2 YYNGEE. The V and J ends lost 0 bases and 3 bases respectively, with 9 bases between them. The CDR3 is CASSVAAGKETQYF. Written as DNA, the CDR3 is TGTGCCAGCAGCGTAGCTGCGGGGAAAGAGACCCAGTACTTC.

A remark on this clone: The same CDR3 is also encoded by other DNA sequences in this sample. V and J are TRBV28 and TRBJ2-7, with D unresolved. Between the trimmed V and J ends, which lost 7 bases and 1 base, there was a span of 5 bases. Germline loops: CDR1 MDHEN, CDR2 SYDVKM. The CDR3 has 11 residues. DNA for the CDR3: TGTGCCAGCACCTCTTCCTACGAGCAGTACTTC. Translating gives CASTSSYEQYF.

The gene calls are TRBV5-4 and TRBJ1-3; D is uncertain. V lost 5 bases and J 1 base, leaving 16 bases between the germline ends. The CDR3 extends over 16 amino acids. Germline-derived CDR1 and CDR2 are SGHNT and YYREEE (reference sequence). The CDR3 reads CASSPTQARSGNTIYF. In DNA form, the CDR3 reads TGTGCCAGCAGTCCCACCCAAGCCCGATCTGGAAACACCATATATTTT.

The chain employs TRBV2 and TRBJ1-1, with 7 bases aligning to TRBD1. CDR3 size: 14 residues. V lost 10 bases and J lost 4; bases outside the gene matches: 12. Germline assignment: CDR1 SNHLY and CDR2 FYNNEI. CDR3 in amino acids: CATLLGGAFTEAFF. The DNA for the CDR3 is TGTGCCACCCTACTAGGGGGCGCGTTCACTGAAGCTTTCTTT.

About this clone: The sample carries other DNA sequences with the same CDR3. The chain links TRBV28 to TRBJ2-7; 9 positions agree with TRBD2. This CDR3 spans 15 amino acids. In germline, CDR1 is MDHEN, CDR2 SYDVKM. V lost 7 bases and J lost 7; bases outside the gene matches: 14. CDR3 nucleotides: TGTGCCAGCACCCCGGGGTTAGCGGGAGCGGGGGAGCAGTACTTC. Translated: CASTPGLAGAGEQYF.

The rearrangement links TRBV6-1 to TRBJ1-3, with D tentatively TRBD1 (5 bases). Trimming stripped 6 bases from V and 4 bases from J, with 13 bases between. CDR3 length equals 14 residues. CDR1 and CDR2 from the germline V gene are MNHNS and SASEGT. The CDR3 DNA sequence: TGTGCCAGCAGATTCCTGGGACGGGGAAACACCATATATTTT. Its translation: CASRFLGRGNTIYF.

The V gene is TRBV19, the J gene TRBJ1-2; D unclear. Germline assignment: CDR1 LNHDA and CDR2 SQIVND (reference sequence). The CDR3 covers 17 residues. Trimming took off 7 bases at V and 1 base at J, with 22 bases between the two ends. CDR3 DNA: TGTGCCAGTACCCGGAGGGCCCTCGACTCGGGTAACTATGGCTACACCTTC. Protein: CASTRRALDSGNYGYTF.

The V gene is TRBV27, the J gene TRBJ2-7, with 10 bases that match TRBD2. V was clipped by 2 bases and J by 0 bases; unmatched bases: 4. The CDR3 is 16 residues long. Germline V CDR1 and CDR2: MNHEY, SMNVEV (reference sequence). The CDR3 region has the DNA TGTGCCAGCAGTTTAGGGACTAGCGTTAGCTCCTACGAGCAGTACTTC. Its protein product is CASSLGTSVSSYEQYF.

The chain recombines TRBV7-9 with TRBJ2-7, with D tentatively TRBD1 (6 bases). Germline loops: CDR1 SEHNR, CDR2 FQNEAQ (reference sequence). CDR3 size: 14 residues. Trimming pared 3 bases from V and 0 bases from J, leaving 9 bases between. CDR3: CASSFDRSSYEQYF. Written as DNA, the CDR3 is TGTGCCAGCAGCTTCGACAGGAGCTCCTACGAGCAGTACTTC.

The chain uses TRBV21-1 and TRBJ2-6; TRBD1 is taken as the D call from the table, unchecked against the DNA. TRBV21-1 is reported as a pseudogene. The CDR3 consists of 21 residues. This chain's CDR3 is CASSKSLRDSHSYSGANVLTF. CDR3 nucleotide sequence: TGTGCCAGCAGCAAATCACTCCGGGACAGTCATAGTTACTCTGGGGCCAACGTCCTGACTTTC.

The V gene is TRBV4-3, the J gene TRBJ1-1; no firm D call. Between the trimmed V and J ends, which lost 0 bases and 9 bases, there was a span of 17 bases. The CDR3 sequence is 15 residues long. Germline-derived CDR1 and CDR2 are LGHNA and YSLEER. CDR3: CASSQDAGVTGKAFF. The CDR3 bases are TGCGCCAGCAGCCAAGATGCCGGGGTTACGGGCAAAGCTTTCTTT.

The rearrangement uses TRBV7-6 and TRBJ2-2; 12 nucleotides agree with TRBD2. This CDR3 has 17 residues. Germline V gives CDR1 SGHVS, CDR2 FNYEAQ. V shed 2 bases, J shed 4 bases, and the junction held 5 bases outside the gene matches. The CDR3 DNA is TGTGCCAGCAGCTTATACGCTAGCGGGAGGGTCACCGGGGAGCTGTTTTTT. Amino acid sequence: CASSLYASGRVTGELFF.

The V call is TRBV18, the J call TRBJ1-3; D uncertain. The V end was cut by 0 bases, the J end by 4 bases, with 10 bases between. Germline assignment: CDR1 KGHSH and CDR2 LQKENI. The CDR3 runs to 15 residues. CDR3 in amino acids: CASSPPIRSGNTIYF. Here the CDR3 DNA reads TGTGCCAGCTCACCACCAATAAGATCCGGAAACACCATATATTTT. The full variable domain, rest sourced from reference TRBV18 and TRBJ1-3, is NAGVMQNPRHLVRRRGQEARLRCSPMKGHSHVYWYRQLPEEGLKFMVYLQKENIIDESGMPKERFSAEFPKEGPSILRIQQVVRGDSAAYFCASSPPIRSGNTIYFGEGSWLTVV.

V usage is TRBV5-4 and J usage is TRBJ2-3, with TRBD2 matching 10 bases. Trimming at V came to 2 bases and at J to 6 bases, leaving 6 bases not matched to a gene. This CDR3 has 15 amino acids. The germline gives CDR1 SGHNT, CDR2 YYREEE (reference sequence). DNA for the CDR3: TGTGCCAGCAGCTTATCTAGCGGGAGTTGGGATACGCAGTATTTT. Translated: CASSLSSGSWDTQYF. The entire variable domain, with the rest obtained from reference TRBV5-4 and TRBJ2-3, is as follows: ETGVTQSPTHLIKTRGQQVTLRCSSQSGHNTVSWYQQALGQGPQFIFQYYREEENGRGNFPPRFSGLQFPNYSSELNVNALELDDSALYLCASSLSSGSWDTQYFGPGTRLTVL.

The chain uses TRBV5-6 and TRBJ2-3; D call uncertain. The ends were cut back, 4 bases at V and 2 bases at J, with 2 bases in the middle. The CDR3 totals 11 residues. In germline, CDR1 is SGHDT, CDR2 YYEEEE. The CDR3 sequence: CASSTTDTQYF. Here the CDR3 DNA reads TGTGCCAGCAGCACCACAGATACGCAGTATTTT.

There are a few counts of this clone. CDR3 DNA sequence: TGCAGTGCTAGACCACAAGAGACCCAGTACTTC. Protein: CSARPQETQYF. The J gene is TRBJ2-5, the V gene TRBV20-1, with unresolved D. Germline V CDR1 and CDR2: DFQATT, SNEGSKA (reference sequence). This CDR3 has 11 amino acids. V lost 2 bases and J 2 bases, leaving 3 bases between the germline ends.

This clone appeared a single time. CDR3 DNA: TGTGCCAGCAGTTGGGGGAGTTTACAAGAGACCCAGTACTTC. Protein sequence: CASSWGSLQETQYF. The gene calls are TRBV6-5 and TRBJ2-5; D assignment may be TRBD1 or TRBD2 (5 bases each). This CDR3 has 14 residues. Between the trimmed V and J ends, which lost 4 bases and 2 bases, there was a span of 11 bases. Germline values: CDR1 MNHEY, CDR2 SVGAGI.

The J gene is TRBJ2-3, the V gene TRBV7-2, with a weak D call TRBD2 (5 bases). Germline lookup yields CDR1 SGHTA and CDR2 FQGNSA. The CDR3 runs 12 residues. With 5 bases removed from V and 6 bases from J, the gap between germline ends came to 9 bases. The CDR3 DNA sequence: TGTGCCAGCAGCCCCACGGGGGATACGCAGTATTTT. It translates to CASSPTGDTQYF.